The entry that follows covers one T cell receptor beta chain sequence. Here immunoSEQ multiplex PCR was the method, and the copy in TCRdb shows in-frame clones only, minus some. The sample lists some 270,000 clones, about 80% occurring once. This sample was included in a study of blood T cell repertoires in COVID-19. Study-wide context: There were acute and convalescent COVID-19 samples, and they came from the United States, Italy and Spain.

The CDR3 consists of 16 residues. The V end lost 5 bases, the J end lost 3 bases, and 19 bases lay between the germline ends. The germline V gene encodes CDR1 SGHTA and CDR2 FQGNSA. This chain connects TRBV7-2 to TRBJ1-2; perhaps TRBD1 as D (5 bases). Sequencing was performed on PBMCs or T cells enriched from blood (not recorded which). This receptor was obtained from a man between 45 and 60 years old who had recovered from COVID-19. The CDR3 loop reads CASSPVRGTNYYGYTF. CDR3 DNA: TGTGCCAGCAGCCCAGTTCGGGGGACGAATTACTATGGCTACACCTTC. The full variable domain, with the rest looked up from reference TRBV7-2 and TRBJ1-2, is GAGVSQSPSNKVTEKGKDVELRCDPISGHTALYWYRQSLGQGLEFLIYFQGNSAPDKSGLPSDRFSAERTGGSVSTLTIQRTQQEDSAVYLCASSPVRGTNYYGYTFGSGTRLTVV.